A single sample gave rise to the 30 T cell receptor beta chains below, sequenced in a study of T cell changes during pregnancy in multiple sclerosis. Assay: immunoSEQ multiplex PCR; the TCRdb copy retains only in-frame clones and omits some. The repertoire holds around 75,000 clones, with around 94% as singletons. The source was CD4+ T cells from peripheral blood mononuclear cells, collected after pregnancy. These receptors were taken from a female donor with multiple sclerosis, enrolled in a pregnancy study.

The chain combines TRBV2 with TRBJ2-3; no firm D call. Looked up from germline, CDR1 is SNHLY and CDR2 is FYNNEI. CDR3 size: 11 residues. Between the trimmed V and J ends, which lost 8 bases and 4 bases, there was a span of 7 bases. The CDR3 nucleotides are TGTGCCAGCGTGAGTCCAGATACGCAGTATTTT. Protein: CASVSPDTQYF.

The V call is TRBV5-4, the J call TRBJ2-6; the match to TRBD1 covers 8 bases. Looked up from germline, CDR1 is SGHNT and CDR2 is YYREEE (reference sequence). Germline trimming cut 4 bases from V and 0 bases from J; bases unmatched to any gene: 9. The CDR3 has 18 amino acids. The CDR3 DNA sequence: TGTGCCAGCAGCATCGGACAGGGTTTTTCCTCTGGGGCCAACGTCCTGACTTTC. Residues: CASSIGQGFSSGANVLTF.

The chain is built from TRBV4-1 and TRBJ2-7, with D perhaps matching TRBD2 (6 bases). Germline V gene data show CDR1 as MGHRA and CDR2 as YSYEKL. The CDR3 has 16 amino acids. With 3 bases removed from V and 0 bases from J, the gap between germline ends came to 15 bases. CDR3 amino acids: CASSQENGSPSYEQYF. The CDR3 DNA reads as TGCGCCAGCAGCCAGGAGAACGGGAGTCCCTCCTACGAGCAGTACTTC.

V gene TRBV5-6 combines with J gene TRBJ2-1, with 12 bases fitting TRBD2. The trim removed 4 bases at V and 7 bases at J, leaving 9 bases unmatched. The CDR3 is 16 amino acids. Per germline, CDR1 SGHDT and CDR2 YYEEEE. The CDR3 DNA sequence: TGTGCCAGCAGCCTGGGGAGGCTAGCGGGGGGGAATGAGCAGTTCTTC. Its translation: CASSLGRLAGGNEQFF.

The V gene is TRBV2, the J gene TRBJ1-1; D may be TRBD1 (5 bases). Deletions cut 3 bases from V and 5 bases from J, with 7 bases between. Germline CDR1 and CDR2: SNHLY and FYNNEI. The CDR3 is 12 residues long. The CDR3 DNA is TGTGCCAGCAGTGAGGGGCAAACTGAAGCTTTCTTT. It yields the protein CASSEGQTEAFF.

The V gene is TRBV6-1, the J gene TRBJ2-3; 9 nucleotides align to TRBD2. The CDR3 is 16 residues long. CDR1 MNHNS and CDR2 SASEGT come from the germline V gene. Losses at the gene ends were 3 bases for V and 11 bases for J; bases not matched to a gene: 15. The chain's CDR3 is CASSEGGRVHKRGQYF. In DNA form, the CDR3 reads TGTGCCAGCAGTGAGGGCGGGAGGGTCCATAAAAGGGGGCAGTATTTT.

The chain has TRBV4-1 and TRBJ1-2, with D uncertain. The ends were cut back, 0 bases at V and 5 bases at J, with 16 bases in the middle. Germline V gene lookup returns CDR1 MGHRA and CDR2 YSYEKL. The length of the CDR3 is 16 residues. The CDR3 loop is CASSQDRVRTLYGYTF. The DNA of the CDR3 is TGCGCCAGCAGCCAAGATCGGGTTCGGACTTTATATGGCTACACCTTC.

V gene TRBV5-1 combines with J gene TRBJ1-1; 7 bases are a match to TRBD1. CDR1 SGHRS and CDR2 YFSETQ come from the germline V gene. Germline trimming cut 2 bases from V and 11 bases from J; bases unmatched to any gene: 9. The CDR3 totals 13 residues. The CDR3 sequence: CASSFDRVGSAFF. CDR3 nucleotides: TGCGCCAGCAGCTTCGACAGGGTGGGATCGGCTTTCTTT.

This clone was observed a single time. The J gene is TRBJ2-1, the V gene TRBV2; D is undetermined. Germline lookup yields CDR1 SNHLY and CDR2 FYNNEI. Trimming shortened V by 8 bases and J by 8 bases, and 10 bases separated the two germline ends. The CDR3 contains 11 residues. As DNA, the CDR3 is TGTGCCAGCGCCAGTAGCCATGAGCAGTTCTTC. As protein: CASASSHEQFF.

This chain links TRBV11-2 with TRBJ2-3; TRBD1 is a possible D gene (6 bases). This CDR3 is 15 amino acids long. V was clipped by 0 bases and J by 2 bases, with 9 bases between them. From germline, CDR1 is SGHAT and CDR2 FQNNGV. DNA of the CDR3: TGTGCCAGCAGCTTAGACAGGGGATTCACAGATACGCAGTATTTT. It encodes CASSLDRGFTDTQYF.

This clone was detected once. The chain links TRBV7-2 to TRBJ2-7; D is uncertain. This CDR3 spans 13 amino acids. Trimming removed 1 base at V and 4 bases at J, with 8 bases between. The germline V gene encodes CDR1 SGHTA and CDR2 FQGNSA. CDR3 residues: CASSLDGVYEQYF. CDR3 sequence (DNA): TGTGCCAGCAGCTTAGACGGAGTTTACGAGCAGTACTTC.

The chain joins TRBV15 to TRBJ2-7; D unclear. Trimming cost V 2 bases and J 3 bases, with 5 bases left between them. The CDR3 runs to 12 residues. Germline assignment: CDR1 LNHNV and CDR2 YYDKDF (reference sequence). CDR3 loop: CATSRSYYEQYF. CDR3 bases: TGTGCCACCAGCAGATCCTACTACGAGCAGTACTTC.

This chain connects TRBV5-8 to TRBJ2-3; the match to TRBD1 covers 7 bases. The germline V gene has CDR1 SGHTS and CDR2 YDEGEE. V lost 4 bases and J lost 0; bases outside the gene matches: 11. The CDR3 is 17 amino acids. In DNA form, the CDR3 reads TGTGCCAGCAGCCCCTCCTTCGGACAGGCTAGCACAGATACGCAGTATTTT. Translating it yields CASSPSFGQASTDTQYF.

This rearrangement joins TRBV7-2 to TRBJ2-2, with a weak D call TRBD2 (5 bases). The germline CDR1 and CDR2 sequences are SGHTA and FQGNSA. The V and J ends lost 0 bases and 3 bases respectively, with 14 bases between them. CDR3 size: 17 residues. The CDR3 is CASSLARASRYTGELFF. DNA of the CDR3: TGTGCCAGCAGCTTAGCGAGGGCTAGCAGATACACCGGGGAGCTGTTTTTT.

V gene TRBV9 combines with J gene TRBJ2-3, with 7 bases identical to TRBD1. CDR3 length equals 18 residues. The germline CDR1 and CDR2 sequences are SGDLS and YYNGEE. Trimming took 4 bases from V and 3 from J; bases not matched to a gene: 17. CDR3 sequence (DNA): TGTGCCAGCAGCCTCCGAACGGGGACAGTCGGGGCGACAGATACGCAGTATTTT. It is translated as CASSLRTGTVGATDTQYF.

The rearrangement links TRBV2 to TRBJ2-5, with TRBD1 identical over 8 bases. This CDR3 region has 13 residues. V shed 6 bases and J 5 bases; nucleotides not matched to a gene: 5. Germline CDR1 and CDR2: SNHLY and FYNNEI. The DNA of the CDR3 is TGTGCCAGCAGCGCAGGGGGCCGGGAGACCCAGTACTTC. It yields the protein CASSAGGRETQYF.

CDR3 in DNA: TGCGCCAGCAGCACAGGGGTCACCGGGGAGCTGTTTTTT. This translates into CASSTGVTGELFF. The chain uses TRBV5-1 and TRBJ2-2, with TRBD1 matching over 7 bases. The CDR3 spans 13 residues. From germline, CDR1 is SGHRS and CDR2 YFSETQ. The V and J ends lost 4 bases and 4 bases, in that order; junction bases with no gene match: 1.

This sequence joins TRBV18 and TRBJ2-7; the match to TRBD2 covers 11 bases. Germline trimming cut 6 bases from V and 4 bases from J; bases unmatched to any gene: 8. The CDR3 sequence is 15 residues long. Germline CDR1 is KGHSH and CDR2 is LQKENI. The CDR3 nucleotides read TGTGCCAGCTCTCAAACTAGCGGGAGAGGGTACGAGCAGTACTTC. This gives the protein CASSQTSGRGYEQYF.

This chain joins TRBV5-1 and TRBJ2-7; 8 nucleotides align to TRBD2. Trimming cost V 3 bases and J 9 bases; bases outside gene matches: 8. The CDR3 is 13 amino acids. Germline V CDR1 and CDR2: SGHRS, YFSETQ. CDR3 region: CASSSVTSVVQYF. The CDR3 bases are TGCGCCAGCAGCTCGGTGACTAGCGTAGTGCAGTACTTC.

This clone has just a few counts. V and J are TRBV4-1 and TRBJ2-1, with TRBD1 as a possible D gene (5 bases). The CDR3 extends over 13 amino acids. Germline values: CDR1 MGHRA, CDR2 YSYEKL. Deletions cut 2 bases from V and 13 bases from J, with 15 bases between. CDR3 protein: CASSQFRREGQFF. CDR3 in DNA: TGCGCCAGCAGCCAATTTCGCAGGGAAGGTCAGTTCTTC.

The chain joins TRBV28 to TRBJ2-2, with 8 positions matching TRBD1. Germline CDR1 MDHEN, CDR2 SYDVKM. The CDR3 is 14 residues long. V lost 6 bases to trimming and J lost 6 bases; unmatched junction nucleotides: 6. CDR3 region: CASRKQGEAGELFF. CDR3 coding DNA: TGTGCCAGCAGAAAACAGGGGGAAGCCGGGGAGCTGTTTTTT. The complete variable domain, with remaining parts taken from reference TRBV28 and TRBJ2-2, reads DVKVTQSSRYLVKRTGEKVFLECVQDMDHENMFWYRQDPGLGLRLIYFSYDVKMKEKGDIPEGYSVSREKKERFSLILESASTNQTSMYLCASRKQGEAGELFFGEGSRLTVL.

This chain connects TRBV2 to TRBJ2-1, with D possibly being TRBD1 (6 bases). Germline V gene sequence: CDR1 SNHLY, CDR2 FYNNEI. V gave up 4 bases and J gave up 11 bases, with 21 bases separating them. CDR3 length: 15 amino acids. CDR3 DNA sequence: TGTGCCAGCAGTGCAGAAACAGGGATTGGCGATAAGCAGTTCTTC. Encoded protein: CASSAETGIGDKQFF.

The J gene is TRBJ2-7, the V gene TRBV7-2; 7 positions match TRBD2. Trimming took 7 bases from V and 4 from J; bases not matched to a gene: 7. The CDR3 contains 13 residues. CDR1 is SGHTA and CDR2 is FQGNSA in the germline V gene. CDR3 in amino acids: CASKAGLDYEQYF. CDR3 DNA: TGTGCCAGCAAAGCGGGATTAGATTACGAGCAGTACTTC. Combining the CDR3 with reference TRBV7-2 and TRBJ2-7 gives the whole variable domain GAGVSQSPSNKVTEKGKDVELRCDPISGHTALYWYRQSLGQGLEFLIYFQGNSAPDKSGLPSDRFSAERTGGSVSTLTIQRTQQEDSAVYLCASKAGLDYEQYFGPGTRLTVT.

The V call is TRBV19, the J call TRBJ1-2; possibly TRBD1 for D (5 bases). Germline V gene data show CDR1 as LNHDA and CDR2 as SQIVND (reference sequence). Trimming removed 2 bases at V and 8 bases at J, with 12 bases between. The CDR3 spans 13 residues. In nucleotides, the CDR3 is TGTGCCAGTAGTATACCAGGGATGGACGGCTACACCTTC. Its protein is CASSIPGMDGYTF.

The rearrangement links TRBV19 to TRBJ1-1; D gene uncertain. The CDR3 contains 13 residues. Trimming took 1 base from V and 1 from J, leaving 4 bases between them. Germline lookup yields CDR1 LNHDA and CDR2 SQIVND (reference sequence). In DNA, the CDR3 is TGTGCCAGTAGTATAGGAGGGAACACTGAAGCTTTCTTT. This codes for CASSIGGNTEAFF.

Only one count was recorded for this clone. This chain links TRBV29-1 with TRBJ2-5; 7 nucleotides line up with TRBD2. The J call may be wrong; the DNA end is better matched by TRBJ2-7. CDR1 is SQVTM and CDR2 is ANQGSEA in the germline V gene. The CDR3 contains 14 residues. This CDR3 reads CSVVGRLAAYEQYF. Here the CDR3 DNA reads TGCAGCGTTGTCGGGAGACTAGCAGCCTACGAGCAGTACTTC.

V gene TRBV6-6 combines with J gene TRBJ1-5; maybe TRBD1 (6 bases). Looked up from germline, CDR1 is MNHNY and CDR2 is SVGAGI (reference sequence). The CDR3 contains 15 residues. The V gene lost 5 bases and the J gene lost 1 base, with 12 bases spanning the gap. The CDR3 bases are TGTGCCAGCAGTACAACAGGGTGGAGCAATCAGCCCCAGCATTTT. Amino acids: CASSTTGWSNQPQHF.

The V and J genes are TRBV29-1 and TRBJ2-5; 7 bases are a match to TRBD1. The CDR3 loop spans 14 amino acids. Trimming removed 2 bases from V and 0 bases from J; junction bases left unmatched: 3. Looked up from germline, CDR1 is SQVTM and CDR2 is ANQGSEA. The DNA of the CDR3 is TGCAGCGTTGAAAAACAGGGGAACCAAGAGACCCAGTACTTC. Translated, it gives CSVEKQGNQETQYF. Full variable domain (missing parts from reference TRBV29-1 and TRBJ2-5): SAVISQKPSRDICQRGTSLTIQCQVDSQVTMMFWYRQQPGQSLTLIATANQGSEATYESGFVIDKFPISRPNLTFSTLTVSNMSPEDSSIYLCSVEKQGNQETQYFGPGTRLLVL.

In its sample, this clone was seen once. This chain joins TRBV19 and TRBJ2-1; TRBD2 matches at 10 bases. V lost 3 bases and J lost 7; bases outside the gene matches: 6. Germline CDR1 reads LNHDA; CDR2 reads SQIVND (reference sequence). This CDR3 has 15 amino acids. For the CDR3, the DNA is TGTGCCAGTAGTATGGTAGCGGGAGGTCCAAATGAGCAGTTCTTC. It encodes CASSMVAGGPNEQFF.

DNA of the CDR3: TGCAGCGTTGTTATTGGGAGTCGGGATGAGCAGTTCTTC. This translates into CSVVIGSRDEQFF. The chain couples TRBV29-1 to TRBJ2-1; TRBD2 might be the D (5 bases). Between the trimmed V and J ends, which lost 4 bases and 8 bases, there was a span of 15 bases. Germline V gene data show CDR1 as SQVTM and CDR2 as ANQGSEA. This CDR3 has 13 amino acids.